In its sample, the clone carrying this T cell receptor (beta chain) was seen a few times. Its antigen is unidentified. The protocol was immunoSEQ multiplex PCR, while the TCRdb copy is restricted to in-frame clones and leaves out a portion. Of roughly 40,000 clones in the sample, roughly 84% were seen once. This specimen belongs to a study of a mutant IDH1 vaccine in newly diagnosed glioma. Time point defined: week 35, safety follow-up. A 20-mer mutant IDH1 peptide at 300 ug was injected subcutaneously with topical imiquimod. CDR3 length: 14 amino acids. Germline V gene sequence: CDR1 GTSNPN, CDR2 SVGIG (reference sequence). The germline V and J ends were trimmed by 0 bases and 2 bases, with 10 bases remaining between them. Study outcomes and limitations: Vaccination induced immune responses in around 95% of patients.

V usage is TRBV30 and J usage is TRBJ1-1; no firm D call. Sequencing used PBMCs, obtained from a glioma patient whose treatment included an IDH1 peptide vaccine. This clonotype originated in a woman aged 45-65 years with glioma. DNA of the CDR3: TGTGCCTGGAGTGTAGGCATAAGCAACACTGAAGCTTTCTTT. It yields the protein CAWSVGISNTEAFF.